This record concerns one TCR beta chain sequence. Its antigen is not known. Each CDR3 protein gets one entry in TCRdb, which reprocessed the 5' RACE reads and gives no DNA. The sample table includes about 160,000 distinct CDR3 sequences. The source of the sample is a study of monozygotic twins with inflammatory bowel disease. Germline CDR1 and CDR2: MDHEN and SYDVKM. This CDR3 spans 16 amino acids. Study conclusions and caveats: Clonotypes shared with others were fewer in IBD patients than in healthy twins, especially with disease activity.

The sample was blood. The chain has TRBV28 and TRBJ1-4. The receptor comes from a human donor with ulcerative colitis or Crohn's disease, or a healthy co-twin of an affected twin (not recorded which). This CDR3 reads CASSSPRGSTNEKLFF.